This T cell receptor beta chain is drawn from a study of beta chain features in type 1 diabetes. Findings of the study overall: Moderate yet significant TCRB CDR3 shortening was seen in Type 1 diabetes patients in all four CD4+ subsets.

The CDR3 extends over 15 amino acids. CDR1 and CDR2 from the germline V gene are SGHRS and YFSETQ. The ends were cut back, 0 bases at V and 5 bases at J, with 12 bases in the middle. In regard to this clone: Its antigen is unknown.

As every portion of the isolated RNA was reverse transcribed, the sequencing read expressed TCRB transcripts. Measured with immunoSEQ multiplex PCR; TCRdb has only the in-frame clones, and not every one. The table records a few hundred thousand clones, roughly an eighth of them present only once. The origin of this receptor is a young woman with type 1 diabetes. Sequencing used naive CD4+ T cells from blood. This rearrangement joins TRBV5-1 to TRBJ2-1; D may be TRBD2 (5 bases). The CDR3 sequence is CASSLGGSLDNEQFF. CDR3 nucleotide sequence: TGCGCCAGCAGCTTGGGAGGGTCCCTAGACAATGAGCAGTTCTTC.